One and the same sample provided the 32 T cell receptor beta chains below, sequenced in a study of CD8+CD57+ T cells in acquired aplastic anemia. TCR beta VDJ and CDR3 were profiled, and genomic DNA was the template. TCRdb called the reads again in MiXCR, with one record for every CDR3 protein. The sample has hundreds of thousands of distinct CDR3 sequences; 60% to 80% are singletons. The sequencing sample was made of sorted CD4+, CD8+, or CD8+CD57+ T cells (not recorded which) from PBMCs. These receptors were obtained from a human donor in good health, serving as a control.

This clonotype was observed a handful of times. Mismatch with germline at one junction end may stem from a read error. This chain links TRBV2 with TRBJ1-5; D ambiguous. This CDR3 comprises 13 residues. Looked up from germline, CDR1 is SNHLY and CDR2 is FYNNEI. DNA for the CDR3: TGTGCCAGCAACCAACAGTTGGATCGGCCCCAGCACTTT. It codes for CASNQQLDRPQHF.

This chain uses TRBV20-1 with TRBJ2-5, with D uncertain. Trimming took 0 bases from V and 0 from J, leaving 14 bases between them. The length of the CDR3 is 16 residues. Germline loops: CDR1 DFQATT, CDR2 SNEGSKA (reference sequence). CDR3 nucleotides: TGCAGTGCTAGAGATCGCTACGGAAGCGACCAAGAGACCCAGTACTTC. Protein sequence: CSARDRYGSDQETQYF.

The CDR3, as DNA: TGTGCCAGCAGCTTAGGACTATCAGGGAAGACCGGGGAGCTGTTTTTT. It is translated as CASSLGLSGKTGELFF. This sequence joins TRBV7-8 and TRBJ2-2; D assignment may be TRBD1 or TRBD2 (5 bases each). The V gene's germline CDR1 is SGHVS and CDR2 FQNEAQ. The CDR3 runs 16 residues. The germline V and J ends were trimmed by 1 base and 5 bases, with 14 bases remaining between them.

In its sample, this clonotype was seen many times. The gene calls are TRBV2 and TRBJ2-4; possible D gene TRBD2, 5 bases. The CDR3 length is 13 residues. V was pared by 4 bases and J by 8 bases, with 12 bases between. CDR1 is SNHLY, CDR2 FYNNEI, per germline. The CDR3 is CASSGLGVDIQYF. CDR3 DNA: TGTGCCAGCAGTGGTCTCGGGGTGGACATTCAGTACTTC.

As to this clonotype: A junction boundary mismatches the germline segment, possibly from a read error. This chain joins TRBV20-1 and TRBJ2-1; perhaps TRBD1 as D (6 bases). This CDR3 is built from 14 residues. Germline V CDR1 and CDR2: DFQATT, SNEGSKA (reference sequence). DNA for the CDR3: TGCAGTGCTAGAAACCAGGGGCGCTACGATGAGCAGTTCTTC. Its translation is CSARNQGRYDEQFF.

To note about this clonotype: One end of the junction does not line up with germline, which may come from a read error. The rearrangement links TRBV7-7 to TRBJ2-1; 7 positions agree with TRBD1. Germline CDR1 reads SSHAT; CDR2 reads FNYEAQ (reference sequence). The CDR3 totals 14 residues. The DNA for the CDR3 is TGTGCTAGCAGCTTAGGTGGCAGGGGGTCGTACGAGCAGTTC. This sequence encodes CASSLGGRGSYEQF.

The chain carries TRBV20-1 and TRBJ1-1, with D unclear. The CDR3 is made up of 15 amino acids. Deletions cut 3 bases from V and 4 bases from J, with 18 bases between. Germline CDR1 is DFQATT and CDR2 is SNEGSKA (reference sequence). DNA for the CDR3: TGCAGTGCTAGCTCAGCCGAAGGGATGAGCACTGAAGCTTTCTTT. This translates into CSASSAEGMSTEAFF.

A word on this clonotype: The junction differs from germline at one of its ends, possibly a read error. The V call is TRBV9, the J call TRBJ1-2; a possible D gene is TRBD1 (5 bases). Germline V CDR1 and CDR2: SGDLS, YYNGEE. CDR3 length: 15 residues. The CDR3 nucleotides read TGTGCCACCAGCAGCGACCATAGCGGGGCCTTTGGCGACACCTTC. Amino acid sequence: CATSSDHSGAFGDTF.

Comments on this clonotype: A junction end diverges from the germline sequence, so it may reflect a read error. The chain employs TRBV5-1 and TRBJ2-3; D call uncertain. This CDR3 spans 15 amino acids. Germline CDR1 SGHRS, CDR2 YFSETQ. The CDR3 DNA reads as TGTGCCAGCAGCTTAGGCCTCGGTGAGCAAGATACGCAGTATTTT. The encoded protein is CASSLGLGEQDTQYF.

The chain employs TRBV2 and TRBJ2-4; 11 nucleotides line up with TRBD1. The trim removed 6 bases at V and 1 base at J, leaving 5 bases unmatched. CDR3 length: 16 amino acids. Looked up from germline, CDR1 is SNHLY and CDR2 is FYNNEI. The CDR3 nucleotides are TGTGCCAGCAGGGGTGGACAGGGGGCGGCCAAAAACATTCAGTACTTC. It specifies CASRGGQGAAKNIQYF. Filled out from reference TRBV2 and TRBJ2-4, the complete variable domain reads EPEVTQTPSHQVTQMGQEVILRCVPISNHLYFYWYRQILGQKVEFLVSFYNNEISEKSEIFDDQFSVERPDGSNFTLKIRSTKLEDSAMYFCASRGGQGAAKNIQYFGAGTRLSVL.

This clonotype was picked up many times. This chain uses TRBV7-6 with TRBJ2-5; D is ambiguous. This CDR3 is 15 amino acids long. The V end was cut by 2 bases, the J end by 5 bases, with 15 bases between. Germline V lookup: CDR1 SGHVS, CDR2 FNYEAQ. CDR3 sequence: CASSLSGSLGETQYF. CDR3 sequence (DNA): TGTGCCAGCAGCTTATCGGGTAGTCTGGGCGAGACCCAGTACTTC. The full variable domain, with the rest looked up from reference TRBV7-6 and TRBJ2-5, is GAGVSQSPRYKVTKRGQDVALRCDPISGHVSLYWYRQALGQGPEFLTYFNYEAQQDKSGLPNDRFSAERPEGSISTLTIQRTEQRDSAMYRCASSLSGSLGETQYFGPGTRLLVL.

Turning to this clonotype: One end of the junction fails to match germline, which may point to a read error. The chain employs TRBV7-2 and TRBJ1-2; unclear D gene. CDR1 SGHTA and CDR2 FQGNSA come from the germline V gene. The CDR3 runs 14 residues. The DNA of the CDR3 is TGCGCCAGCAGCTTGGCTCAAGACAACTATGGCTACACCTTC. Translating it yields CASSLAQDNYGYTF. The full variable domain, rest sourced from reference TRBV7-2 and TRBJ1-2, is GAGVSQSPSNKVTEKGKDVELRCDPISGHTALYWYRQSLGQGLEFLIYFQGNSAPDKSGLPSDRFSAERTGGSVSTLTIQRTQQEDSAVYLCASSLAQDNYGYTFGSGTRLTVV.

In its sample, this clonotype was seen many times. CDR3: CASRLNRAIEAFF. For the CDR3, the DNA is TGTGCCAGCAGACTCAACAGGGCAATTGAAGCTTTCTTT. The rearrangement links TRBV12-3 or TRBV12-4 to TRBJ1-1; tentatively, D is TRBD1 (6 bases). The CDR3 is made up of 13 amino acids. V was shortened by 6 bases and J by 7 bases, with 15 bases between the two germline ends.

This rearrangement joins TRBV19 to TRBJ1-5; D is unclear. The germline V gene encodes CDR1 LNHDA and CDR2 SQIVND (reference sequence). Trimming left V 3 bases short and J 9 bases short, with 15 bases between. This CDR3 has 14 residues. In DNA form, the CDR3 reads TGTGCCAGTAGTATCCCACGGGAGCTCGGGCCCCAGCATTTT. Its protein is CASSIPRELGPQHF.

The sample holds many counts of this clonotype. V and J are TRBV6-1 and TRBJ2-5, with 10 bases aligning to TRBD2. This CDR3 region has 16 residues. After removal of 6 bases from V and 4 bases from J, the junction contained 11 bases not matched to a gene. The germline gives CDR1 MNHNS, CDR2 SASEGT. CDR3 sequence reads: CASRSRAAGGRETQYF. In DNA form, the CDR3 reads TGTGCCAGCAGGAGTCGGGCAGCGGGGGGGCGAGAGACCCAGTACTTC.

The genes are TRBV5-5 and TRBJ2-1; a weak D match, TRBD1 (6 bases). CDR3 size: 14 residues. V lost 1 base and J lost 2, with 7 bases in between. Germline assignment: CDR1 SGHKS and CDR2 YYEKEE (reference sequence). CDR3 region: CASSLRTAYNEQFF. DNA of the CDR3: TGTGCCAGCAGCTTGCGGACAGCCTACAATGAGCAGTTCTTC.

The chain is built from TRBV11-2 and TRBJ1-4, with a tentative D call TRBD1 (5 bases). Germline loops: CDR1 SGHAT, CDR2 FQNNGV. V was shortened by 6 bases and J by 4 bases, with 18 bases between the two germline ends. There are 16 residues in the CDR3. The CDR3 reads CASRSTRAGRNEKLFF. The CDR3 region has the DNA TGTGCCAGCAGATCAACCAGGGCAGGCCGTAATGAAAAACTGTTTTTT.

In its sample, this clonotype was seen once. No conserved phenylalanine or tryptophan is present at the end of the CDR3, so a read error is the likely explanation. The DNA is left out, because the CDR3 cannot be placed on it with certainty; the CDR3 is given as TCRdb lists it. The chain joins TRBV7-3 to TRBJ2-7; the D segment call TRBD1 is taken from the table without a DNA check. The CDR3 contains 13 residues when both ends are counted. In germline, CDR1 is SGHTA, CDR2 FQGTGA. This CDR3 reads CASSVGTGYYVQY.

This clonotype came up once. Relative to the germline gene, one junction end is altered; a read error may explain this. The chain carries TRBV7-4 and TRBJ1-6, with unresolved D. The CDR3 contains 15 residues. Germline loops: CDR1 SGHVT, CDR2 SQSDAQ. The CDR3 loop reads CASSSRGINNYPHHF. The CDR3 region has the DNA TGTGCCAGCAGCTCGCGCGGGATTAACAATTACCCCCACCACTTT.

The rearrangement links TRBV19 to TRBJ2-5; D uncertain. V was trimmed by 9 bases and J by 5 bases, leaving 16 bases between them. This CDR3 has 13 amino acids. Germline V gene sequence: CDR1 LNHDA, CDR2 SQIVND (reference sequence). CDR3 protein: CASSLLKEETQYF. CDR3 DNA: TGTGCCAGCAGCTTACTCAAGGAGGAGACCCAGTACTTC.

V usage is TRBV20-1 and J usage is TRBJ2-1; TRBD2 aligns across 10 bases. V gave up 0 bases and J gave up 2 bases; unmatched junction bases: 7. The CDR3 extends over 17 amino acids. Germline loops: CDR1 DFQATT, CDR2 SNEGSKA (reference sequence). The CDR3 reads CSARDPSGSGPYNEQFF. In DNA, the CDR3 is TGCAGTGCTAGAGATCCTAGCGGGAGCGGCCCCTACAATGAGCAGTTCTTC.

This rearrangement joins TRBV7-2 to TRBJ1-1, with D possibly matching TRBD1 (5 bases). Trimming took 5 bases from V and 11 from J, leaving 21 bases between them. CDR1 SGHTA and CDR2 FQGNSA come from the germline V gene. The CDR3 is made up of 14 amino acids. The CDR3 nucleotides are TGTGCCAGCAGCGTACAGGTAGCGGGGGGGGGGGCTTTCTTT. Translated, it gives CASSVQVAGGGAFF. Combining the CDR3 with reference TRBV7-2 and TRBJ1-1 gives the whole variable domain GAGVSQSPSNKVTEKGKDVELRCDPISGHTALYWYRQSLGQGLEFLIYFQGNSAPDKSGLPSDRFSAERTGGSVSTLTIQRTQQEDSAVYLCASSVQVAGGGAFFGQGTRLTVV.

This clonotype was detected ten times or more. This sequence joins TRBV5-8 and TRBJ2-3, with 8 bases aligning to TRBD1. V trimming: 4 bases; J trimming: 4 bases; junction bases outside the gene matches: 8. The CDR3 runs to 15 residues. Looked up from germline, CDR1 is SGHTS and CDR2 is YDEGEE. The CDR3 loop is CASSPGGQRADTQYF. CDR3 DNA sequence: TGTGCCAGCAGCCCAGGGGGCCAGAGGGCAGATACGCAGTATTTT.

Points on this clonotype: The junction shows a germline mismatch at one end, possibly a read error. V and J are TRBV7-9 and TRBJ2-6; perhaps TRBD2 as D (6 bases). Germline CDR1 is SEHNR and CDR2 is FQNEAQ (reference sequence). CDR3 length: 12 residues. The CDR3 bases are TGTGCCAGCAGCGCCGGGGGCAACGTCCTGACTTTC. It encodes CASSAGGNVLTF.

This clonotype was counted at least ten times. V is TRBV6-5 and J is TRBJ1-2; D unresolved. Germline values: CDR1 MNHEY, CDR2 SVGAGI. V was shortened by 0 bases and J by 8 bases, with 13 bases between the two germline ends. The CDR3 totals 14 residues. In nucleotides, the CDR3 is TGTGCCAGCAGTTACTCGTACACTGCGGAGGGCTACACCTTC. Translated, it gives CASSYSYTAEGYTF.

This clonotype was observed many times. The rearrangement uses TRBV20-1 and TRBJ2-1, with D possibly being TRBD2 (6 bases). With 3 bases removed from V and 8 bases from J, the gap between germline ends came to 8 bases. Germline assignment: CDR1 DFQATT and CDR2 SNEGSKA (reference sequence). The CDR3 covers 11 residues. This chain's CDR3 is CSASWGDEQFF. CDR3 coding DNA: TGCAGTGCTAGTTGGGGGGATGAGCAGTTCTTC.

The genes are TRBV11-2 and TRBJ1-4; no definite D call. The CDR3 has 13 amino acids. Trimming removed 1 base at V and 8 bases at J, with 8 bases between. The germline gives CDR1 SGHAT, CDR2 FQNNGV. CDR3 in DNA: TGTGCCAGCAGCTTAGCGTCCAGGGAAAAACTGTTTTTT. Amino acid sequence: CASSLASREKLFF.

The V call is TRBV7-2, the J call TRBJ2-7; D is uncertain. Germline lookup yields CDR1 SGHTA and CDR2 FQGNSA. This CDR3 spans 15 amino acids. V lost 5 bases and J 11 bases, leaving 25 bases between the germline ends. This chain's CDR3 is CASSVQAAESYVEYF. In DNA, the CDR3 is TGTGCCAGCAGCGTCCAGGCGGCCGAGTCGTACGTGGAGTACTTC.

This chain links TRBV20-1 with TRBJ2-5, with D unclear. This CDR3 spans 15 amino acids. The germline V and J ends were trimmed by 4 bases and 3 bases, with 18 bases remaining between them. Germline lookup yields CDR1 DFQATT and CDR2 SNEGSKA (reference sequence). In DNA form, the CDR3 reads TGCAGTGCTATGAATGGGTCTACGCGCGAAGAGACCCAGTACTTC. Protein product: CSAMNGSTREETQYF.

The chain uses TRBV25-1 and TRBJ2-6, with D perhaps TRBD2 (6 bases). CDR1 and CDR2 from the germline V gene are MGHDK and SYGVNS. The CDR3 is made up of 13 amino acids. V was pared by 7 bases and J by 6 bases, with 10 bases between. The CDR3, as DNA: TGTGCCAGCACCACGGGGGAGGCCAACGTCCTGACTTTC. This translates into CASTTGEANVLTF.

Points on this clonotype: Possible read error: a much larger clone is one base away. This chain uses TRBV2 with TRBJ2-1; the match to TRBD1 covers 9 bases. The germline gives CDR1 SNHLY, CDR2 FYNNEI. Trimming cost V 4 bases and J 3 bases; bases outside gene matches: 7. This CDR3 has 16 amino acids. As DNA, the CDR3 is TGTGCCAGCAGTGGGGGGACAGGGAACAACTACAATGAGCAGTTCTTC. It encodes CASSGGTGNNYNEQFF.

This clonotype has a single count. The CDR3 carries no conserved terminal phenylalanine or tryptophan, so it likely arises from a read error. DNA of the CDR3: TGTGCCAGTGACAGCAGCGCCTACAATGAGCAGTTCTTG. This translates into CASDSSAYNEQFL. The chain carries TRBV2 and TRBJ2-1, with a possible D match to TRBD1 (5 bases). The CDR3 contains 13 residues. Between the trimmed V and J ends, which lost 9 bases and 2 bases, there was a span of 11 bases. In germline, CDR1 is SNHLY, CDR2 FYNNEI.